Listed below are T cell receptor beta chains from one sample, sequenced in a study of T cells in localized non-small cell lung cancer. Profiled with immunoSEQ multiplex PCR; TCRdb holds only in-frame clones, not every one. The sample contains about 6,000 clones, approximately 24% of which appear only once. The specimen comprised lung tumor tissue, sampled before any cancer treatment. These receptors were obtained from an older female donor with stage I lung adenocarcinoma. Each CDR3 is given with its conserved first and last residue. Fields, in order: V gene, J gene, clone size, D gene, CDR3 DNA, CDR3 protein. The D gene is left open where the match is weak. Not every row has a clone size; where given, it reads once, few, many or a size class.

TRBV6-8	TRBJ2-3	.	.	TGTGCCAGCAGTTGGGGAAAAGGGCCTAGCACAGATACGCAGTATTTT	CASSWGKGPSTDTQYF
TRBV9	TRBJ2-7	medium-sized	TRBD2	TGTGCCAGCAGCGTAGATCCGGGACTAGCAAACGGCGAGCAGTACTTC	CASSVDPGLANGEQYF
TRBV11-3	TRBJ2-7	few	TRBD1	TGTGCCAGCAGCTTGCTCGGGACAGGGGGCGACGAGCAGTACTTC	CASSLLGTGGDEQYF
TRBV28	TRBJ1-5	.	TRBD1	TGTGCCAGCAGCCCCGGGACAGAAAGCAATCAGCCCCAGCATTTT	CASSPGTESNQPQHF
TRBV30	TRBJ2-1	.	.	TGTGCCTGGAATCGGGGGGCATACAATGAGCAGTTCTTC	CAWNRGAYNEQFF
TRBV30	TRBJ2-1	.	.	TGTGCCACTGCGTCCCCCTACAATGAGCAGTTCTTC	CATASPYNEQFF
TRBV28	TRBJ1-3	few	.	TGTGCCAGCAGTCTGGGACACTTCCAGAGAAACACCATATATTTT	CASSLGHFQRNTIYF
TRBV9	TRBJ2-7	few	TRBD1	TGTGCCAGCAGCTTAAGGACAGGGGGCCCATACGAGCAGTACTTC	CASSLRTGGPYEQYF
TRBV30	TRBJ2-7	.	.	TGTGCCTGGAGTGTACTTAGAGGAGTGCGTGCGTACGAGCAGTACTTC	CAWSVLRGVRAYEQYF
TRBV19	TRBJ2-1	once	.	TGTGCCAGTAGTAGGGGGCAGTACAATGAGCAGTTCTTC	CASSRGQYNEQFF
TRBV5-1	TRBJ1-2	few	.	TGCGCCAGCAGCTTGGCGGGGACTGGGTATGGCTACACCTTC	CASSLAGTGYGYTF
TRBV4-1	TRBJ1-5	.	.	TGCGCCAGCAGCCAAGATTGGGGCGGGAGTGGCAATCAGCCCCAGCATTTT	CASSQDWGGSGNQPQHF
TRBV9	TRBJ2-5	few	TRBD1	TGTGCCAGCAGCGTAGGCGGGACAGGGGGCAGGGGAGAGACCCAGTACTTC	CASSVGGTGGRGETQYF
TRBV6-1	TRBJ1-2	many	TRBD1	TGTGCCAGCAGTGAAGTGGGACAGAGCCCCTATGGCTACACCTTC	CASSEVGQSPYGYTF
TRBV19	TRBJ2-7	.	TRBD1	TGTGCCAGTAGTATCGGACAGGGCATCTCCTACGAGCAGTACTTC	CASSIGQGISYEQYF
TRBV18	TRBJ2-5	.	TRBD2	TGTGCCAGCTCGGTGCCTAGCGGGACTCAAGAGACCCAGTACTTC	CASSVPSGTQETQYF
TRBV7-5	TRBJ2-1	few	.	TGTGCCAGCAGCCATCAGGACAAATACAATGAGCAGTTCTTC	CASSHQDKYNEQFF
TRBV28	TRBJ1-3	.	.	TGTGCCAGCTGCGTATTGGGAAACACCATATATTTT	CASCVLGNTIYF
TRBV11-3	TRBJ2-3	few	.	TGTGCCAGCAGCTTAGGAGGATTTGGAGATACGCAGTATTTT	CASSLGGFGDTQYF
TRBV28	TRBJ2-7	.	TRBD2	TGTGCCAGCAGTAAACTAGCGGGGGACTCCTACGAGCAGTACTTC	CASSKLAGDSYEQYF
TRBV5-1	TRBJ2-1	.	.	TGCGCCAGCAGCTCACTTGACAGGCACAATGAGCAGTTCTTC	CASSSLDRHNEQFF
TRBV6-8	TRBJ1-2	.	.	TGTGCCAGCAGTTACACCGAGGGGGATGGCTACACCTTC	CASSYTEGDGYTF
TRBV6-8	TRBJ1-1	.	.	TGTGCCAGCAGAAGGGAGGAGCGTACGGCTGAAGCTTTCTTT	CASRREERTAEAFF
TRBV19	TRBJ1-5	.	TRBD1	TGTGCCAGTAGTCTGACAGGGAATCAGCCCCAGCATTTT	CASSLTGNQPQHF
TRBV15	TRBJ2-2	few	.	TGTGCCACCAGCCCGATAAGGGGGAAGGGGCTGAACACCGGGGAGCTGTTTTTT	CATSPIRGKGLNTGELFF
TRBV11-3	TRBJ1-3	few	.	TGTGCCAGCAGCTGGGGCGACTCTGGAAACACCATATATTTT	CASSWGDSGNTIYF
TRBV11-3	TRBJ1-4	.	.	TGTGCCAGCAGCTTAGTAGGGGCAACTAATGAAAAACTGTTTTTT	CASSLVGATNEKLFF
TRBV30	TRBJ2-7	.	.	TGTGCCTGGAGTGTACCAGGGGCCGAGCAGTACTTC	CAWSVPGAEQYF
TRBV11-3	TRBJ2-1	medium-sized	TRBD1	TGTGCCAGCAGCTTAGGGGGACAGGGGGCGGATGAGCAGTTCTTC	CASSLGGQGADEQFF
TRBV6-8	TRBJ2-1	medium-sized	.	TGTGCCAGCAGTGTGCAAAGCGCCAATGATGAGCAGTTCTTC	CASSVQSANDEQFF
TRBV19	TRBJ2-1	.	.	TGTGCCAGTGCCGGGTCATCATACAATGAGCAGTTCTTC	CASAGSSYNEQFF
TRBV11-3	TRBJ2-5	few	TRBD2	TGTGCCAGCAGCTTAGGACTAGCGGGTCTTGAGACCCAGTACTTC	CASSLGLAGLETQYF
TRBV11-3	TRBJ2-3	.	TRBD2	TGTGCCAGCAGAACGGGACTACCGGCCGCAGATACGCAGTATTTT	CASRTGLPAADTQYF
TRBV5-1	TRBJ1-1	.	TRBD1	TGCGCCAGCAGGGGGGACAGGGAGAGGAACACTGAAGCTTTCTTT	CASRGDRERNTEAFF
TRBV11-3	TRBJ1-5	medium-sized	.	TGTGCCAGCAGCTTAAATAGTGGGGGCAATCAGCCCCAGCATTTT	CASSLNSGGNQPQHF
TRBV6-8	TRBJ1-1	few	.	TGTGCCATCAGCTCCCCCGAGACAGGACTACCAAACACTGAAGCTTTCTTT	CAISSPETGLPNTEAFF
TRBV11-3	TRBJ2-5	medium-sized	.	TGTGCCAGCAGCTTAATAGGGGTGTGGGAGACCCAGTACTTC	CASSLIGVWETQYF
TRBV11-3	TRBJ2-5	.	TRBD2	TGTGCCAGCAGCTCCGGACTAGCGGGGGCCTTGAGGTCCCAAGAGACCCAGTACTTC	CASSSGLAGALRSQETQYF
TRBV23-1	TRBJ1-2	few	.	TGCGCCAGCAGCCAAATCGGTAAGGGGAGGAGCGATGGCTACACCTTC	CASSQIGKGRSDGYTF
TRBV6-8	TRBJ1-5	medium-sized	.	TGTGCCAGCAGGCAGCCGTCTAGCAATCAGCCCCAGCATTTT	CASRQPSSNQPQHF
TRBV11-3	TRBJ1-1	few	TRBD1	TGTGCCAGCAGCTCTAACGCCGGGACAGGGGAGGGTGAAGCTTTCTTT	CASSSNAGTGEGEAFF
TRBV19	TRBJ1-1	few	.	TGTGCCACTAGGGGCGATCCGGGCACTGAAGCTTTCTTT	CATRGDPGTEAFF
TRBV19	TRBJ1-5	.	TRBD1	TGTGCCAGTAGTCCGTGGGACAGGGGGCTGGGGCAGCCCCAGCATTTT	CASSPWDRGLGQPQHF
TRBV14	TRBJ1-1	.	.	TGTGCCAGCAGCCAAGAAATATGGATGAACACTGAAGCTTTCTTT	CASSQEIWMNTEAFF
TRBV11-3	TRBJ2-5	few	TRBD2	TGTGCCAGCAGAACCGGGACTAGCGGAAAAGAGACCCAGTACTTC	CASRTGTSGKETQYF
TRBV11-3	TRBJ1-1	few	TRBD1	TGTGCCAGCAGCTCGAAAGCTTTGGACAGGGGAAAAGCTTTCTTT	CASSSKALDRGKAFF
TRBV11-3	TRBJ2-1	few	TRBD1	TGTGCCAGCAGCTTAACGGGACAGGGGGATGAGCAGTTCTTC	CASSLTGQGDEQFF
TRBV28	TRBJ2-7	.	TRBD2	TGTGCCAGCGGGCTAGCGGGACCCTACGAGCAGTACTTC	CASGLAGPYEQYF
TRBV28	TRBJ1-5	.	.	TGTGCCAGCCGAGGTGCAAGCAATCAGCCCCAGCATTTT	CASRGASNQPQHF
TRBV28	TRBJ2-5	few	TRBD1	TGTGCCAGCATTCCCACAGGGGGAGAGACCCAGTACTTC	CASIPTGGETQYF